A selection of T cell receptor beta chains follows, all from one sample in a study of identical twins. Via MiXCR, TCRdb re-called the 5' RACE reads, giving one row per CDR3 protein. This table holds fewer than 250,000 distinct CDR3 sequences, 7% to 8.5% found once. This sample was also put to use in a study of yellow fever vaccine responses in identical twins.

Source material: CD8+ T cells sorted from blood. The receptors here all came from a woman aged 18-30 years in good health. Both conserved end residues are trimmed from each CDR3. The order of the fields is V gene, CDR3 protein.

v_gene: TRBV7-3
CDR3aa: ASSSRASNEQF

v_gene: TRBV12-3/TRBV12-4
CDR3aa: ASSLVGGVGETQY

v_gene: TRBV5-1
CDR3aa: ASSPGRTLDIQY

v_gene: TRBV5-1
CDR3aa: ASSPDHGNTEAF

v_gene: TRBV6-5
CDR3aa: ASQTGLETQY

v_gene: TRBV11-1
CDR3aa: ASSSRASGGKEADTQY

v_gene: TRBV7-9
CDR3aa: ASSLAKLGLYEQY

v_gene: TRBV4-2
CDR3aa: ASSPGPTGEKLF

v_gene: TRBV29-1
CDR3aa: SAQGQAYEQY

v_gene: TRBV3-1
CDR3aa: ASSQDLYSHRTEAF

v_gene: TRBV24-1
CDR3aa: ATSDPRTGPYEQY

v_gene: TRBV3-1
CDR3aa: ARTQGGQPQH

v_gene: TRBV5-1
CDR3aa: ASSPRGGRGGTEAF

v_gene: TRBV7-9
CDR3aa: ASSHKKNYEQY

v_gene: TRBV12-3/TRBV12-4
CDR3aa: ASSFRTSGESDTQY

v_gene: TRBV4-1
CDR3aa: ASSPRTTRTTGELF

v_gene: TRBV15
CDR3aa: ATSRDLAIEGTDTQY

v_gene: TRBV20-1
CDR3aa: SASREISYNEQF

v_gene: TRBV28
CDR3aa: ASSMGNNEQF

v_gene: TRBV2
CDR3aa: ASSEGAFLSSYNEQF

v_gene: TRBV15
CDR3aa: ATSTQDRGPDANTGELF

v_gene: TRBV27
CDR3aa: ASSWGQGSYEQY